Sequencing of this T cell receptor beta chain was carried out in a study of identifying expanded T cells in peripheral blood. Turning to this clone: Its antigen is still unknown.

Method: immunoSEQ multiplex PCR; TCRdb's copy keeps in-frame clones and lacks some. Among some 76,000 clones listed, approximately 87% were seen once. The CDR3 is made up of 14 amino acids. Germline V CDR1 and CDR2: SGHRS, YFSETQ. J was trimmed by 3 bases and V by 4 bases; bases with no gene match: 5. During the collection period, no donor immune events like infections were recorded. Study results and caveats: Differentially abundant clones: about 1.1 between replicates, about 16 at roughly 15 days, less than 20 at four.

The genes are TRBV5-1 and TRBJ2-7; 9 bases align to TRBD1. The material sequenced was blood. This receptor was obtained from a person aged 18 to 75 in good health. CDR3 amino acids: CASSPGQGLYEQYF. The CDR3, as DNA: TGCGCCAGCAGCCCGGGACAGGGACTCTACGAGCAGTACTTC.